One and the same sample provided the 31 T cell receptor beta chains below, sequenced in a study of regulatory T cells in long-lasting Graves disease. Researchers made TCR beta libraries by using iRepertoire HTBI primers and running Arm-PCR on CDR3 regions. MiXCR, run by TCRdb on the multiplex PCR reads, gives a single entry per CDR3 protein. The sample comprises about 660,000 distinct CDR3 sequences, around 30% of which are singletons, and 40% to 50% rests with the top ten. Described time point: persistent/refractory GD, antithyroid drugs over 5 years with positive TRAb. PBMC-extracted RNA yielded the TCR library. The sample in question was peripheral blood mononuclear cells (PBMCs), obtained when the disease was refractory, from a patient treated with antithyroid drugs. The receptors derive from a female donor with Graves disease.

This clonotype was counted many times. This sequence joins TRBV10-3 and TRBJ2-5, with D unclear. V gave up 4 bases and J gave up 2 bases, with 5 bases separating them. Per the germline V gene, CDR1 is ENHRY and CDR2 is SYGVKD. CDR3 size: 12 residues. In nucleotides, the CDR3 is TGTGCCATCAGTGTTCAGCAAGAGACCCAGTACTTC. Protein sequence: CAISVQQETQYF.

The sample holds a few counts of this clonotype. The chain employs TRBV30 and TRBJ1-1; no clear D gene. CDR1 and CDR2 from the germline V gene are GTSNPN and SVGIG (reference sequence). The CDR3 runs to 11 residues. Deletions cut 5 bases from V and 4 bases from J, with 8 bases between. CDR3 nucleotide sequence: TGTGCCTGGTCACAGAGCACTGAAGCTTTCTTT. It specifies CAWSQSTEAFF.

This clonotype was recorded many times. The rearrangement links TRBV27 to TRBJ1-1; perhaps TRBD1 as D (5 bases). Per the germline V gene, CDR1 is MNHEY and CDR2 is SMNVEV (reference sequence). Trimming cost V 3 bases and J 6 bases, with 14 bases left between them. The CDR3 runs to 14 residues. Here the CDR3 DNA reads TGTGCCAGCAGTTTGGGTGACAGAAATGCTGAAGCTTTCTTT. It yields the protein CASSLGDRNAEAFF.

The rearrangement links TRBV7-9 to TRBJ2-5, with 9 nucleotides matching TRBD1. The CDR3 totals 14 residues. J lost 2 bases, V lost 6 bases, and 4 bases had no gene match. Germline V CDR1 and CDR2: SEHNR, FQNEAQ (reference sequence). The CDR3 DNA is TGTGCCAGCAGTCATGGGACAGGGCAAGAGACCCAGTACTTC. Its protein product is CASSHGTGQETQYF.

The gene calls are TRBV7-8 and TRBJ1-1; TRBD1 is a possible D gene (5 bases). The V end was cut by 6 bases, the J end by 13 bases, with 18 bases between. Germline CDR1 SGHVS, CDR2 FQNEAQ. The length of the CDR3 is 12 residues. CDR3 nucleotides: TGTGCCAGCAGTACCACAGGAATGTGGGTTTTCTTT. It encodes CASSTTGMWVFF.

The rearrangement links TRBV12-3 or TRBV12-4 to TRBJ2-7; D not certain. This CDR3 has 13 amino acids. V lost 5 bases and J lost 0, with 8 bases in between. The CDR3 is CASSPQDSYEQYF. The CDR3 DNA follows: TGTGCCAGCAGTCCCCAAGACTCCTACGAGCAGTACTTC.

This clonotype was found many times. V is TRBV28 and J is TRBJ1-6; D is ambiguous. This CDR3 is built from 13 residues. Germline CDR1 is MDHEN and CDR2 is SYDVKM. Trimming stripped 10 bases from V and 6 bases from J, with 13 bases between. The CDR3 DNA reads TGTGCCACCAAAGATGTTGTTAATTCACCCCTCCACTTT. Protein product: CATKDVVNSPLHF.

This clonotype has a handful of counts. The chain recombines TRBV6-5 with TRBJ1-1; D unresolved. Per the germline V gene, CDR1 is MNHEY and CDR2 is SVGAGI. Trimming left V 3 bases short and J 7 bases short, with 9 bases between. The CDR3 is made up of 12 amino acids. CDR3 DNA: TGTGCCAGCAGTTATTATGAGAGTGAAGCTTTCTTT. Translated, it gives CASSYYESEAFF.

The chain uses TRBV2 and TRBJ1-1, with 8 bases matching TRBD1. Germline CDR1 SNHLY, CDR2 FYNNEI. The CDR3 runs 14 residues. The J segment lost 4 bases and the V segment lost 8 bases, leaving 9 bases of the junction unmatched. CDR3 coding DNA: TGTGCCAGCGTCAGGACAGGGAGGCTCACTGAAGCTTTCTTT. This codes for CASVRTGRLTEAFF. The complete variable domain, with remaining parts taken from reference TRBV2 and TRBJ1-1, reads EPEVTQTPSHQVTQMGQEVILRCVPISNHLYFYWYRQILGQKVEFLVSFYNNEISEKSEIFDDQFSVERPDGSNFTLKIRSTKLEDSAMYFCASVRTGRLTEAFFGQGTRLTVV.

This clonotype was seen a handful of times. The rearrangement links TRBV15 to TRBJ2-3; D is undetermined. V lost 5 bases to trimming and J lost 1 base, with 13 bases between them. The germline V gene has CDR1 LNHNV and CDR2 YYDKDF (reference sequence). This CDR3 contains 15 residues. The CDR3 region has the DNA TGTGCCACCAGCGGCGCAGGCGCAGGCACAGATACGCAGTATTTT. It encodes CATSGAGAGTDTQYF.

This clonotype was recorded many times. The chain joins TRBV2 to TRBJ1-6, with unresolved D. The CDR3 has 15 residues. V gave up 1 base and J gave up 7 bases, with 11 bases separating them. Germline CDR1 SNHLY, CDR2 FYNNEI. The chain's CDR3 is CASSEGGLSNSPLHF. CDR3 DNA sequence: TGTGCCAGCAGTGAAGGCGGGCTTTCGAATTCACCCCTCCACTTT.

This clonotype was detected a few times. For the CDR3, the DNA is TGTGCCAGCAACCCGACAGGGGGCTCGCCCCAGCATTTT. It encodes CASNPTGGSPQHF. The chain joins TRBV12-3 or TRBV12-4 to TRBJ1-5, with 10 nucleotides matching TRBD1. The CDR3 sequence is 13 residues long. V dropped 7 bases and J dropped 9; count of bases not matched to a gene: 6.

The CDR3 DNA sequence: TGTGCTAGTGCCCTTAGCGGGGTGGAAGAGACCCAGTACTTC. It translates to CASALSGVEETQYF. J is TRBJ2-5 and V is TRBV12-5; 8 bases match TRBD2. Germline lookup yields CDR1 LGHNT and CDR2 FRNRAP. The J segment lost 3 bases and the V segment lost 7 bases, leaving 7 bases of the junction unmatched. CDR3 size: 14 residues.

The rearrangement uses TRBV7-9 and TRBJ2-7; 10 bases line up with TRBD2. Germline V lookup: CDR1 SEHNR, CDR2 FQNEAQ (reference sequence). V was pared by 2 bases and J by 5 bases, with 6 bases of the junction left unmatched. The CDR3 has 15 residues. For the CDR3, the DNA is TGTGCCAGCAGCTTAACTACTAGCGGGATACACGAGCAGTACTTC. It yields the protein CASSLTTSGIHEQYF.

This clonotype was found once. V and J are TRBV30 and TRBJ1-2; weak D call: TRBD1 (6 bases). The CDR3 covers 14 residues. Germline loops: CDR1 GTSNPN, CDR2 SVGIG (reference sequence). V was clipped by 2 bases and J by 5 bases, with 15 bases between them. CDR3 in amino acids: CAWSQQGSDYGYTF. DNA for the CDR3: TGTGCCTGGAGTCAACAGGGATCTGATTATGGCTACACCTTC. Variable domain in full (rest from reference TRBV30 and TRBJ1-2): SQTIHQWPATLVQPVGSPLSLECTVEGTSNPNLYWYRQAAGRGLQLLFYSVGIGQISSEVPQNLSASRPQDRQFILSSKKLLLSDSGFYLCAWSQQGSDYGYTFGSGTRLTVV.

In its sample, this clonotype was seen a few times. J is TRBJ1-3 and V is TRBV2; tentatively, D is TRBD1 (5 bases). The CDR3 is made up of 15 amino acids. V lost 8 bases, J lost 1 base, and 15 bases lay in between. Germline V gives CDR1 SNHLY, CDR2 FYNNEI. The CDR3 DNA sequence: TGTGCCAGCCAAATAGCGGGGCGTTCTGGAAACACCATATATTTT. Its translation: CASQIAGRSGNTIYF.

This clonotype was detected only a few times. The CDR3 sequence is CAISDPHKTREGQDTQYF. The CDR3 DNA follows: TGTGCCATCAGTGACCCCCACAAGACGCGGGAGGGTCAGGATACGCAGTATTTT. The rearrangement links TRBV10-3 to TRBJ2-3; 9 bases match TRBD2. CDR3 length: 18 residues. V shed 3 bases, J shed 6 bases, and the junction held 16 bases outside the gene matches. Per the germline V gene, CDR1 is ENHRY and CDR2 is SYGVKD.

The sample holds a few counts of this clonotype. The gene calls are TRBV6-2 or TRBV6-3 and TRBJ1-2; D gene unclear. CDR1 is MNHEY and CDR2 is SVGEGT in the germline V gene. V was trimmed by 2 bases and J by 4 bases, leaving 11 bases between them. The CDR3 consists of 14 residues. The CDR3 here is CASSYPVLIYGYTF. CDR3 coding DNA: TGTGCCAGCAGTTACCCCGTCCTAATCTATGGCTACACCTTC.

The rearrangement joins TRBV20-1 to TRBJ2-2; 8 nucleotides agree with TRBD1. The CDR3 has 14 amino acids. Unmatched junction bases numbered 7, after V lost 5 bases and J lost 5 bases. In germline, CDR1 is DFQATT, CDR2 SNEGSKA (reference sequence). The CDR3 here is CSASGTGGTGELFF. The CDR3 DNA follows: TGCAGTGCTTCCGGGACAGGCGGGACCGGGGAGCTGTTTTTT.

Only a few counts were recorded for this clonotype. This sequence joins TRBV20-1 and TRBJ1-1; the match to TRBD1 covers 10 bases. CDR1 is DFQATT, CDR2 SNEGSKA, per germline (reference sequence). Unmatched junction bases numbered 5, after V lost 3 bases and J lost 1 base. The CDR3 spans 15 residues. This CDR3 is CSARGDRGANTEAFF. The CDR3 nucleotides are TGCAGTGCTAGGGGGGACAGGGGCGCGAACACTGAAGCTTTCTTT.

CDR3 residues: CASSPQNRLASYEQYF. The CDR3 DNA follows: TGTGCCAGCTCACCCCAGAACCGACTAGCGTCCTACGAGCAGTACTTC. The chain combines TRBV18 with TRBJ2-7; 8 bases are shared with TRBD2. Germline values: CDR1 KGHSH, CDR2 LQKENI. The CDR3 length is 16 residues. V lost 3 bases to trimming and J lost 1 base; unmatched junction nucleotides: 8.

The V call is TRBV11-2, the J call TRBJ2-5; 11 bases fit TRBD2. Germline values: CDR1 SGHAT, CDR2 FQNNGV. The length of the CDR3 is 16 residues. V trimming: 2 bases; J trimming: 3 bases; junction bases outside the gene matches: 5. The CDR3 coding sequence is TGTGCCAGCAGCTTAAAAAGGGGACTAGCGGAAGAGACCCAGTACTTC. Its protein is CASSLKRGLAEETQYF. The full variable domain, rest sourced from reference TRBV11-2 and TRBJ2-5, is EAGVAQSPRYKIIEKRQSVAFWCNPISGHATLYWYQQILGQGPKLLIQFQNNGVVDDSQLPKDRFSAERLKGVDSTLKIQPAKLEDSAVYLCASSLKRGLAEETQYFGPGTRLLVL.

This chain connects TRBV27 to TRBJ1-4, with 11 positions matching TRBD1. Trimming removed 6 bases from V and 5 bases from J; junction bases left unmatched: 5. CDR1 and CDR2 (germline): MNHEY, SMNVEV (reference sequence). The CDR3 extends over 15 amino acids. The chain's CDR3 is CASRDRGRPNEKLFF. CDR3 bases: TGTGCCAGCAGGGACAGGGGGCGCCCCAATGAAAAACTGTTTTTT.

This clonotype was counted a few times. The chain uses TRBV3-1 and TRBJ2-7; a weak D match, TRBD2 (5 bases). This CDR3 contains 17 residues. The germline V gene has CDR1 LGHDT and CDR2 YNNKEL (reference sequence). The germline V and J ends were trimmed by 0 bases and 2 bases, with 17 bases remaining between them. CDR3 amino acids: CASSQDAGGPHPYEQYF. CDR3 bases: TGTGCCAGCAGCCAAGATGCGGGCGGCCCTCACCCCTACGAGCAGTACTTC.

Ten or more counts support this clonotype. V usage is TRBV6-1 and J usage is TRBJ1-1, with D unresolved. Germline lookup yields CDR1 MNHNS and CDR2 SASEGT. Trimming left V 8 bases short and J 1 base short, with 11 bases between. The CDR3 loop spans 13 amino acids. CDR3 protein: CASETVRNTEAFF. The CDR3 DNA reads as TGTGCCAGCGAAACGGTCCGGAACACTGAAGCTTTCTTT.

This chain links TRBV5-1 with TRBJ2-7; a possible D gene is TRBD2 (5 bases). This CDR3 region has 15 residues. V shed 3 bases and J shed 2 bases, with 15 bases lying between them. Germline CDR1 is SGHRS and CDR2 is YFSETQ. CDR3 nucleotides: TGCGCCAGCAGCTCCGCCAGCGGAGCTCCCTACGAGCAGTACTTC. Its protein is CASSSASGAPYEQYF. The variable domain in full, with the rest retrieved from reference TRBV5-1 and TRBJ2-7, is KAGVTQTPRYLIKTRGQQVTLSCSPISGHRSVSWYQQTPGQGLQFLFEYFSETQRNKGNFPGRFSGRQFSNSRSEMNVSTLELGDSALYLCASSSASGAPYEQYFGPGTRLTVT.

A word on this clonotype: The junction departs from germline at one end; a sequencing error may be responsible. The V call is TRBV6-4, the J call TRBJ1-1; 9 bases map to TRBD1. Germline V gene sequence: CDR1 MRHNA, CDR2 SNTAGT. The CDR3 is made up of 15 amino acids. CDR3 sequence (DNA): TGTGCCAGCAGTTACTCTACAGACAGGGGGGACGGAGCTTTCTTT. It translates to CASSYSTDRGDGAFF.

The chain carries TRBV7-2 and TRBJ1-3; D is undetermined. The V and J ends lost 5 bases and 0 bases respectively, with 20 bases between them. Germline V CDR1 and CDR2: SGHTA, FQGNSA. CDR3 length: 18 residues. The CDR3 protein is CASSPGVGEIPSGNTIYF. The CDR3 DNA is TGTGCCAGCAGCCCCGGCGTTGGGGAAATTCCCTCTGGAAACACCATATATTTT.

The CDR3 is CAIQGPELAVTYEQYF. For the CDR3, the DNA is TGTGCCATCCAAGGCCCGGAACTAGCGGTAACCTACGAGCAGTACTTC. The chain combines TRBV6-1 with TRBJ2-7; TRBD2 matches at 8 bases. CDR1 and CDR2 (germline): MNHNS, SASEGT. The CDR3 totals 16 residues. V lost 10 bases, J lost 2 bases, and 16 bases stayed unmatched.

This chain joins TRBV28 and TRBJ1-3; D unresolved. Germline CDR1 is MDHEN and CDR2 is SYDVKM. The V and J ends lost 6 bases and 1 base respectively, with 13 bases between them. This CDR3 contains 15 residues. The CDR3 sequence: CASSPFGSSGNTIYF. CDR3 bases: TGTGCCAGCAGCCCCTTTGGGTCTTCTGGAAACACCATATATTTT.

This chain links TRBV4-1 with TRBJ1-4; 8 nucleotides line up with TRBD1. The V segment lost 4 bases and the J segment 2 bases; nucleotides outside the gene matches: 12. The germline V gene encodes CDR1 MGHRA and CDR2 YSYEKL. There are 18 residues in the CDR3. CDR3 in amino acids: CASSPRGRGLGTNEKLFF. Here the CDR3 DNA reads TGCGCCAGCAGCCCTCGAGGCAGGGGGCTTGGGACTAATGAAAAACTGTTTTTT.